This entry concerns a single T cell receptor beta chain. This record belongs to a study of blood T cell repertoires in COVID-19. Generated by immunoSEQ multiplex PCR, the TCRdb table keeps only in-frame clones and is missing some. The profile covers around 200,000 clones, with around 87% appearing a single time and over 0.7% taken by the ten largest. This CDR3 spans 11 amino acids. V lost 7 bases, J lost 8 bases, and 8 bases lay in between. Germline values: CDR1 LNHDA, CDR2 SQIVND (reference sequence). The sequencing input was peripheral blood. The chain carries TRBV19 and TRBJ2-2; the D is unclear. The receptor's source is a woman under 30 who had recovered from COVID-19. CDR3 amino acids: CASIGWGELFF. DNA of the CDR3: TGTGCCAGTATCGGGTGGGGGGAGCTGTTTTTT.